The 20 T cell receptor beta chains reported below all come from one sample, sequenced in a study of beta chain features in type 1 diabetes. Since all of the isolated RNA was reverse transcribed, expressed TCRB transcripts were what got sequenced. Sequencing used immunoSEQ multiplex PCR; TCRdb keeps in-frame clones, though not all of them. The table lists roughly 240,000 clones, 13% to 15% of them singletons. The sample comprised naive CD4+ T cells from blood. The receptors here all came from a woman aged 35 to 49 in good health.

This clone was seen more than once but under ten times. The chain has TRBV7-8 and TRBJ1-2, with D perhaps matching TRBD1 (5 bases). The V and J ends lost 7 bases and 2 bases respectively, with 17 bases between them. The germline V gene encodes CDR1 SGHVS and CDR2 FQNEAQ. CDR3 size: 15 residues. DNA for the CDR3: TGTGCCAGCACTACAGTTTTGGGGCTAAACTATGGCTACACCTTC. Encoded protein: CASTTVLGLNYGYTF.

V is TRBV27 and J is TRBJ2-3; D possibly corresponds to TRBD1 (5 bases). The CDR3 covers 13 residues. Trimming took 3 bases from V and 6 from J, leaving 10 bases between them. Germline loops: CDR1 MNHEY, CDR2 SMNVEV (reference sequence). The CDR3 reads CASSFLTADTQYF. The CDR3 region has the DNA TGTGCCAGCAGTTTTTTGACAGCTGATACGCAGTATTTT.

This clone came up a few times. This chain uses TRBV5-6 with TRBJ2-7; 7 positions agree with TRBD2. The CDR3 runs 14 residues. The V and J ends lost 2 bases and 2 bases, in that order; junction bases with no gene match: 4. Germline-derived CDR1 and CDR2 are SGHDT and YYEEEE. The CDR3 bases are TGTGCCAGCAGCTTTCGGGGGGAACCCTACGAGCAGTACTTC. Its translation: CASSFRGEPYEQYF.

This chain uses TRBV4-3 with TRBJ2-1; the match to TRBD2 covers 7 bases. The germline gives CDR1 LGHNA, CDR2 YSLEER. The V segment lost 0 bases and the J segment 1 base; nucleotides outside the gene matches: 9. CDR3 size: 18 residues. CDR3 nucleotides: TGCGCCAGCAGCCAAGATCTTGGGGGGGGGATTTCCTACAATGAGCAGTTCTTC. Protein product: CASSQDLGGGISYNEQFF.

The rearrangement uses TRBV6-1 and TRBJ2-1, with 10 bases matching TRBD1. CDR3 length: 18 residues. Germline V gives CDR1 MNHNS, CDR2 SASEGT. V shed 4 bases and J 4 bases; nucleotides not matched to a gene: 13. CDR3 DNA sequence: TGTGCCAGCAGTGCCGGGACAGGGGACTCAAAGACTTACAATGAGCAGTTCTTC. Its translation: CASSAGTGDSKTYNEQFF.

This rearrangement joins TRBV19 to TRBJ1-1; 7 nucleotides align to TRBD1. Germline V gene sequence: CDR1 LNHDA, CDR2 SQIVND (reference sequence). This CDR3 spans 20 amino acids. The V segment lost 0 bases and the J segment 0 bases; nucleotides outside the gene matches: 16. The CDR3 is CASSIDEGAPWNLMNTEAFF. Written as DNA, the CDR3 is TGTGCCAGTAGTATAGATGAGGGGGCCCCATGGAACTTAATGAACACTGAAGCTTTCTTT.

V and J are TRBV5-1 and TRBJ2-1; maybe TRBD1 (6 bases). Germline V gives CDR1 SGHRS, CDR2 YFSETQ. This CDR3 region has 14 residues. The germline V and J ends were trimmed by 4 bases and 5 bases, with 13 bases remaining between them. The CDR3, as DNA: TGCGCCAGCAGCCACGAACAGGGTAACAATGAGCAGTTCTTC. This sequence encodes CASSHEQGNNEQFF.

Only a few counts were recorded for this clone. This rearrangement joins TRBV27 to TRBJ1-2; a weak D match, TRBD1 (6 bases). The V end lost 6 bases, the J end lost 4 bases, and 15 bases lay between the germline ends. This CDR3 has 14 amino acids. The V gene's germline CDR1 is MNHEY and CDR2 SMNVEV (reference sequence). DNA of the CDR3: TGTGCCAGCAGATCAGGGGCCCTACCCTATGGCTACACCTTC. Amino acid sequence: CASRSGALPYGYTF.

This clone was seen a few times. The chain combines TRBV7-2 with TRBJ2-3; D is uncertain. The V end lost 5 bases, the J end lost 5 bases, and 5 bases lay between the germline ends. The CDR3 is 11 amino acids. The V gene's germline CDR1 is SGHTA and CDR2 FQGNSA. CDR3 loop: CASSEQDTQYF. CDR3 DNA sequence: TGTGCCAGCAGCGAGCAAGATACGCAGTATTTT.

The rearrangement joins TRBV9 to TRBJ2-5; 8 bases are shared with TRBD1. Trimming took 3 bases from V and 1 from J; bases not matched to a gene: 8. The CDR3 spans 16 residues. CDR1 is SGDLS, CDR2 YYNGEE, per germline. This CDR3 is CASSAGQGQGQETQYF. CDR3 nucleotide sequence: TGTGCCAGCAGCGCGGGACAAGGACAGGGCCAAGAGACCCAGTACTTC.

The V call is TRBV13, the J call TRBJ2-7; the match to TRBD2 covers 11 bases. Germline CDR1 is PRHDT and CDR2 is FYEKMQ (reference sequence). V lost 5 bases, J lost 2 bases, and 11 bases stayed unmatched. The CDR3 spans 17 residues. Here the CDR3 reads CASSSLAGGSVTYEQYF. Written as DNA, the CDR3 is TGTGCCAGCAGCAGCCTAGCGGGGGGCTCGGTGACCTACGAGCAGTACTTC.

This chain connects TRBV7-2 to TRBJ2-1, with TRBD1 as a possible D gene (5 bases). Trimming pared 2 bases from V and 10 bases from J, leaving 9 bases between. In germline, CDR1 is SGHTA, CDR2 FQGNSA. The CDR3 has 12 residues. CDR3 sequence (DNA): TGTGCCAGCAGCTTATTTGCAGGGGAGCAGTTCTTC. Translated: CASSLFAGEQFF.

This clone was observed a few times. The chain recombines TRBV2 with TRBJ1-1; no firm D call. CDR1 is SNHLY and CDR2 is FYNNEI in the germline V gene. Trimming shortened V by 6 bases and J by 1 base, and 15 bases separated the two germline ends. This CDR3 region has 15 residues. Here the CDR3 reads CASSTVGGENTEAFF. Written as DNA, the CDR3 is TGTGCCAGCAGCACCGTTGGAGGTGAGAACACTGAAGCTTTCTTT.

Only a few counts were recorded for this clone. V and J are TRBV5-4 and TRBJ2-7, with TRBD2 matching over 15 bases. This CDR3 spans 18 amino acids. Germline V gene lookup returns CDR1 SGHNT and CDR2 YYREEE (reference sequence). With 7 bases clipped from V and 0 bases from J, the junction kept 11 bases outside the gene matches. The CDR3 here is CASREGTSGGPSSYEQYF. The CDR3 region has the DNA TGTGCCAGCCGGGAGGGGACTAGCGGGGGGCCGAGCTCCTACGAGCAGTACTTC.

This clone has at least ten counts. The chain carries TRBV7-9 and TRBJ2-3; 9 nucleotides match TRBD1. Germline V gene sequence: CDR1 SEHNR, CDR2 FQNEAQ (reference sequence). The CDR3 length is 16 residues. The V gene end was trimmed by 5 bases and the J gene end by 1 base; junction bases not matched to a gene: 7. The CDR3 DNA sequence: TGTGCCAGCAGCCCCGGGTGGACAGGGGGCACAGATACGCAGTATTTT. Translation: CASSPGWTGGTDTQYF.

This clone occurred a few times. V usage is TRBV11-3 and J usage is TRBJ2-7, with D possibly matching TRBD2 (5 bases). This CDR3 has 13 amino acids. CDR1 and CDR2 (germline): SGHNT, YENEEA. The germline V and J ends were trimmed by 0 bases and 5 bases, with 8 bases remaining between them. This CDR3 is CASSLEAGHEQYF. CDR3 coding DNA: TGTGCCAGCAGCTTAGAGGCGGGTCACGAGCAGTACTTC.

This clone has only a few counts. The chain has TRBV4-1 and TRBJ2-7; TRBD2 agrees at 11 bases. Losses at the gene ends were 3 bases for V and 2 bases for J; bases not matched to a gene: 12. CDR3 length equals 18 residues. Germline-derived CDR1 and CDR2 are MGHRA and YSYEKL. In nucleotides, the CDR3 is TGCGCCAGCAGCCATGACACCGCCGGGACTAGCGGTACCTACGAGCAGTACTTC. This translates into CASSHDTAGTSGTYEQYF.

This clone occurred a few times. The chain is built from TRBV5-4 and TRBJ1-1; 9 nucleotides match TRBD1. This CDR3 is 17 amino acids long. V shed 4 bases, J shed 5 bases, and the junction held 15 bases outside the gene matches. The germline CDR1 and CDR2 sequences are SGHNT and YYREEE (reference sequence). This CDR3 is CASSRGLMGGTGTEAFF. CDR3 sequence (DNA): TGTGCCAGCAGCCGAGGACTGATGGGGGGGACAGGGACTGAAGCTTTCTTT.

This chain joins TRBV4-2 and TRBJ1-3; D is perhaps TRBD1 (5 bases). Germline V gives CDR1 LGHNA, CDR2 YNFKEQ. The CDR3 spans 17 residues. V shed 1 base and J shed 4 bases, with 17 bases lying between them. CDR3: CASSQGPLDSSGNTIYF. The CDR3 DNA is TGTGCCAGCAGCCAAGGGCCTTTAGACAGCTCCGGAAACACCATATATTTT.

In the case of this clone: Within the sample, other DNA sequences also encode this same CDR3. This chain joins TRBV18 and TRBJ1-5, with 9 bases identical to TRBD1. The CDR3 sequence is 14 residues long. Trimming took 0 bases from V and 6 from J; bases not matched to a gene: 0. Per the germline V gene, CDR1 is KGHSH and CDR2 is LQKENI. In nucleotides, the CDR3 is TGTGCCAGCTCACCACCGGGACAGGGTCAGCCCCAGCATTTT. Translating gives CASSPPGQGQPQHF.